A selection of T cell receptor beta chains follows, all from one sample in a study of T cells in Graves' hyperthyroidism and ophthalmopathy. TCRdb fed the multiplex PCR reads into MiXCR, producing one record per CDR3 protein. The data show approximately 620,000 distinct CDR3 sequences, about 14% seen once. Sequenced sample: blood. The receptors originated from a young woman with Graves' hyperthyroidism that later progressed to Graves' ophthalmopathy. The CDR3 runs from the conserved cysteine through the conserved F or W. A D gene is named only where the DNA matches it firmly. Not all rows give a size; the values are once, few, many and, for expanded clones, a class.

d_call: TRBD2; cdr3_length: 17; v_call: TRBV24-1; j_call: TRBJ2-5; clone_size: NA; cdr3_nt: TGTGCCTCGTCACCCGGGACTAGCGGATTTTCCCAAGAGACCCAGTACTTC; cdr3_aa: CASSPGTSGFSQETQYF
d_call: NA; cdr3_length: 16; v_call: TRBV14; j_call: TRBJ1-1; clone_size: NA; cdr3_nt: TGTGCCAGCAGCCAGGGACTTGCGGGGGTTTGGACTGAAGCTTTCTTT; cdr3_aa: CASSQGLAGVWTEAFF
d_call: NA; cdr3_length: 13; v_call: TRBV3-1; j_call: TRBJ2-3; clone_size: many; cdr3_nt: TGTGCCAGCAGCCGAGGAGGGATGGGTACGCAGTATTTT; cdr3_aa: CASSRGGMGTQYF
d_call: TRBD2; cdr3_length: 15; v_call: TRBV6-1; j_call: TRBJ2-1; clone_size: NA; cdr3_nt: TGTGCCAGCAGACGTCTAGCGGGAGGGTCCGGTGAGCAGTTCTTC; cdr3_aa: CASRRLAGGSGEQFF
d_call: NA; cdr3_length: 16; v_call: TRBV7-2; j_call: TRBJ1-3; clone_size: NA; cdr3_nt: TGTGCCAGCAGCTTAGCGGCGACAGCCGCTGGAAACACCATATATTTT; cdr3_aa: CASSLAATAAGNTIYF
d_call: NA; cdr3_length: 16; v_call: TRBV7-6; j_call: TRBJ1-1; clone_size: NA; cdr3_nt: TGTGCCAGCAGCTTAACTCCGCCTTCTGGGGACACTGAAGCTTTCTTT; cdr3_aa: CASSLTPPSGDTEAFF
d_call: TRBD2; cdr3_length: 15; v_call: TRBV27; j_call: TRBJ2-7; clone_size: many; cdr3_nt: TGTGCCAGCAAGGATAGCGGGAGGGTCGCCTACGAGCAGTACTTC; cdr3_aa: CASKDSGRVAYEQYF
d_call: TRBD1; cdr3_length: 14; v_call: TRBV6-1; j_call: TRBJ2-7; clone_size: many; cdr3_nt: TGTGCCAGCAGTGCAACCGGGACAGGGTACGAGCAGTACTTC; cdr3_aa: CASSATGTGYEQYF
d_call: NA; cdr3_length: 12; v_call: TRBV20-1; j_call: TRBJ2-3; clone_size: NA; cdr3_nt: TGCAGCACGGGGGCGAACACAGATACGCAGTATTTT; cdr3_aa: CSTGANTDTQYF
d_call: NA; cdr3_length: 13; v_call: TRBV2; j_call: TRBJ2-1; clone_size: many; cdr3_nt: TGTGCCAGCATCGACGTCTCGCACAATGAGCAGTTCTTC; cdr3_aa: CASIDVSHNEQFF
d_call: NA; cdr3_length: 15; v_call: TRBV10-3; j_call: TRBJ1-1; clone_size: NA; cdr3_nt: TGTACCATCAGTGAGTCGGGCGGCCGGAACACTGAAGCTTTCTTT; cdr3_aa: CTISESGGRNTEAFF
d_call: NA; cdr3_length: 14; v_call: TRBV5-6; j_call: TRBJ1-1; clone_size: many; cdr3_nt: TGTGCCAGCAGCTTGTATGCGCCTCTCACTGAAGCTTTCTTT; cdr3_aa: CASSLYAPLTEAFF
d_call: NA; cdr3_length: 15; v_call: TRBV6-1; j_call: TRBJ1-2; clone_size: few; cdr3_nt: TGTGCCAGCAGTGAACTGGTCGGGGGAACCTATGGCTACACCTTC; cdr3_aa: CASSELVGGTYGYTF
d_call: TRBD1; cdr3_length: 14; v_call: TRBV7-9; j_call: TRBJ1-5; clone_size: few; cdr3_nt: TGTGCCAGCAGCTTAGGGACAGGGGCCCAGCCCCAGCATTTT; cdr3_aa: CASSLGTGAQPQHF
d_call: NA; cdr3_length: 12; v_call: TRBV20-1; j_call: TRBJ2-5; clone_size: many; cdr3_nt: TGCAGTGGTCTTACGTCTATGGAGACCCAGTACTTC; cdr3_aa: CSGLTSMETQYF
d_call: NA; cdr3_length: 21; v_call: TRBV3-1; j_call: TRBJ2-1; clone_size: NA; cdr3_nt: TGTGCCAGCAGCCAAGGGTCTAGGAGAGGGGCCGAACGGAAATTATACAATGAGCAGTTCTTC; cdr3_aa: CASSQGSRRGAERKLYNEQFF
d_call: NA; cdr3_length: 15; v_call: TRBV4-1; j_call: TRBJ2-7; clone_size: many; cdr3_nt: TGCGCCAGCAGCCAAGAGGGGCAGGTCGCAAACGAGCAGTACTTC; cdr3_aa: CASSQEGQVANEQYF
d_call: NA; cdr3_length: 14; v_call: TRBV7-8; j_call: TRBJ2-7; clone_size: NA; cdr3_nt: TGTGCCAGCAGCTTACGCGAACCCGTCGACGAGCAGTACTTC; cdr3_aa: CASSLREPVDEQYF
d_call: NA; cdr3_length: 13; v_call: TRBV14; j_call: TRBJ2-7; clone_size: NA; cdr3_nt: TGTGCCAGCAGCCTTGGGCCGGTGGGGGAGCAGTACTTC; cdr3_aa: CASSLGPVGEQYF
d_call: TRBD2; cdr3_length: 15; v_call: TRBV19; j_call: TRBJ2-1; clone_size: NA; cdr3_nt: TGTGCCAGTAGTAGGACTAGCGGGATTAGTAATGAGCAGTTCTTC; cdr3_aa: CASSRTSGISNEQFF
d_call: NA; cdr3_length: 17; v_call: TRBV12-3/TRBV12-4; j_call: TRBJ1-2; clone_size: NA; cdr3_nt: TGTGCCAGCAGTTTAGCCGCTATCACAGGTTTGGGCTATGGCTACACCTTC; cdr3_aa: CASSLAAITGLGYGYTF
d_call: TRBD1; cdr3_length: 16; v_call: TRBV7-8; j_call: TRBJ2-7; clone_size: few; cdr3_nt: TGTGCCAGCAGCTTGGCTGACAGGGGACGGACCTACGAGCAGTACTTC; cdr3_aa: CASSLADRGRTYEQYF
d_call: TRBD1; cdr3_length: 13; v_call: TRBV28; j_call: TRBJ1-1; clone_size: many; cdr3_nt: TGTGCCAGCACCGGACAGGGGGCAACCAGTGATTTCTTT; cdr3_aa: CASTGQGATSDFF
d_call: TRBD2; cdr3_length: 16; v_call: TRBV2; j_call: TRBJ2-1; clone_size: many; cdr3_nt: TGTGCCAGCAGTGAAACTAGCGGGAGATGGGCCAATGAGCAGTTCTTC; cdr3_aa: CASSETSGRWANEQFF
d_call: TRBD2; cdr3_length: 16; v_call: TRBV11-2; j_call: TRBJ2-1; clone_size: NA; cdr3_nt: TGTGCCAGCAGGGGACCGGGACTAGCAGAATACAATGAGCAGTTCTTC; cdr3_aa: CASRGPGLAEYNEQFF
d_call: NA; cdr3_length: 17; v_call: TRBV4-1; j_call: TRBJ2-7; clone_size: NA; cdr3_nt: TGCGCCAGCAGCCCTCAGACGTTTAGACTAGATCTGGGAGAGCAGTACTTC; cdr3_aa: CASSPQTFRLDLGEQYF
d_call: TRBD1; cdr3_length: 15; v_call: TRBV5-1; j_call: TRBJ1-2; clone_size: NA; cdr3_nt: TGCGCCAGCAGCTTACCTACCGCGACAGGGATGGGCTACACCTTC; cdr3_aa: CASSLPTATGMGYTF